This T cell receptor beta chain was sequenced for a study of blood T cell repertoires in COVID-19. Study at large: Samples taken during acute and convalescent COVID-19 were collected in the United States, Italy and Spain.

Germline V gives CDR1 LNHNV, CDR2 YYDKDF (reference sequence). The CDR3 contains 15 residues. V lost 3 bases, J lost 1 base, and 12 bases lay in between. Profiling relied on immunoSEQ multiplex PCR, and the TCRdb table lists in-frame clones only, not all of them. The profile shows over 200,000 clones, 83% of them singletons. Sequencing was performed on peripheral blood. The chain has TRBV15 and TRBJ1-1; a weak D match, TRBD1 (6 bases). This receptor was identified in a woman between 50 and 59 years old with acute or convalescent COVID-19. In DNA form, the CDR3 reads TGTGCCACCAGCAGGTACAGGGAGGGGAACACTGAAGCTTTCTTT. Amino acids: CATSRYREGNTEAFF.